This TCR beta chain was sequenced in a study of T-cell reconstitution after alpha-beta-depleted transplantation in children. Regarding the study as a whole: Surviving recipient cells, namely T cells and thymic progenitors, were the source of high day-60 TCRbeta diversity in some patients. A year had passed since transplant, and T-cell counts and diversity by then came mostly from newly produced T cells. At around two months after transplant, the alpha-beta T cells were reportedly derived from several hundred expanded clones that came from non-depleted graft cells.

This CDR3 has 15 amino acids. Trimming took 1 base from V and 0 from J, leaving 9 bases between them. Germline V CDR1 and CDR2: SGHTA, FQGTGA. Regarding this clonotype: Antigen unknown.

Preparation of the TCRbeta library used unique molecular identifiers. TCRdb re-called the PCR reads with MiXCR, one entry per CDR3 protein. Counted here are some 200,000 distinct CDR3 sequences, 7.5% to 9.5% occurring once; the ten biggest clones make up under 40%. This rearrangement joins TRBV7-3 to TRBJ1-2; D gene uncertain. The clonotype was recovered from a male patient aged 2-15 years who had a stem cell transplant for acute myeloid leukemia, so the T cells may come from the graft donor. The sequenced sample was PBMCs, mostly from graft donor cells, obtained 360 days after TCRalphabeta/CD19-depleted stem cell transplant. The CDR3 DNA reads TGTGCCAGCAGCTTAAATGGAATAGCTAACTATGGCTACACCTTC. Translated: CASSLNGIANYGYTF.